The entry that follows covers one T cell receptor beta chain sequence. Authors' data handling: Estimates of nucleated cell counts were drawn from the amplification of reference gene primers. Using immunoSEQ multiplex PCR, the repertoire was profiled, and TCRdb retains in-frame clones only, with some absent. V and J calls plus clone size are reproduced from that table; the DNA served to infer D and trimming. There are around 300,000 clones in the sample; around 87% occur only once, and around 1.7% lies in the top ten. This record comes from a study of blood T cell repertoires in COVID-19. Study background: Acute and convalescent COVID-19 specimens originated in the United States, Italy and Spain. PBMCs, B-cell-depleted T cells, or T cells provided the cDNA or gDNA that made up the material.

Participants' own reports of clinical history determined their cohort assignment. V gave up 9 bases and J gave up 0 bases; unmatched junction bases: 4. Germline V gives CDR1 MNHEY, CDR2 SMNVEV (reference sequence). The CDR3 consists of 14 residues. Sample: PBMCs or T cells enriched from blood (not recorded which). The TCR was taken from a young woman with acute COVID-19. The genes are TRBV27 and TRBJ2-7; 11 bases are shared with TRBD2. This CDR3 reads CASKGLAASYEQYF. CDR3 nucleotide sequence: TGTGCCAGTAAGGGACTAGCGGCCTCCTACGAGCAGTACTTC.